These T cell receptor beta chains were read from a single sample in a study of molecular identifiers for immune sequencing clone quantification. TCRdb redid the calling of the PCR reads with MiXCR, one entry per CDR3 protein. The table has about half a million distinct CDR3 sequences, around 25% seen once. The sequenced material came from naive CD8+ T cells from blood, with Jurkat cell RNA spiked in. The receptors stem from a human donor in good health. Some libraries in this study had Jurkat cell RNA spiked in. Each CDR3 is given with its conserved first and last residue.

v_call,j_call,cdr3_aa
TRBV12-3/TRBV12-4,TRBJ1-4,CASSPSGLELFF
TRBV29-1,TRBJ2-3,CSVAPPGRGRVTDTQYF
TRBV24-1,TRBJ2-1,CATSGFSERPNNEQFF
TRBV2,TRBJ2-7,CASGAGSGGYEQYF
TRBV7-9,TRBJ2-1,CASSLALDGENSYNEQFF
TRBV11-2,TRBJ2-1,CASSSGGPSLYNEQFF
TRBV4-3,TRBJ2-5,CASSQETAGGLQETQYF
TRBV20-1,TRBJ2-3,CSASPAGPTDTQYF
TRBV6-5,TRBJ2-7,CASSSQTGGTVEQYF
TRBV7-9,TRBJ2-7,CASMSSLGSEQYF
TRBV20-1,TRBJ1-1,CSARVPVRTEAFF
TRBV29-1,TRBJ1-2,CSVPGQGEQGYTF
TRBV4-1,TRBJ1-1,CASSQSPGQPNTEAFF
TRBV7-9,TRBJ2-7,CASSRTSSYEQYF
TRBV14,TRBJ2-1,CASSRTSGKFYNEQFF
TRBV13,TRBJ2-3,CASSLVFNTDTQYF
TRBV7-9,TRBJ2-5,CATSETAGGQETQYF
TRBV7-3,TRBJ2-7,CASSSPGWAYEQYF
TRBV4-3,TRBJ2-1,CASSQDYGSNEQFF
TRBV6-2/TRBV6-3,TRBJ2-3,CASSHRYGQTTFQEDTQYF
TRBV9,TRBJ2-7,CASSFGTSGINEQYF
TRBV7-9,TRBJ2-2,CASSLYGAGLSTGELFF
TRBV4-3,TRBJ2-1,CASSQDAQGLYSEQFF
TRBV12-3/TRBV12-4,TRBJ1-1,CASSLDISGAAAFF
TRBV30,TRBJ2-7,CAWSAPASYEQYF
TRBV30,TRBJ2-6,CAWSIGAGANVLTF
TRBV27,TRBJ2-7,CASSPDRGRSYEQYF
TRBV4-3,TRBJ1-6,CASSQDDPWGPLHF
TRBV12-3/TRBV12-4,TRBJ1-1,CASSLMGTGGTEAFF
TRBV29-1,TRBJ2-3,CSVLGGSTDTQYF
TRBV14,TRBJ2-1,CASSWGLAGGGEQFF
TRBV10-3,TRBJ2-7,CAISQGYEQYF
TRBV5-1,TRBJ2-7,CASGPETGPYEQYF